Shown below are 5 T cell receptor beta chains from a single sample sequenced in a study of blood T cell repertoires in COVID-19. The assay was immunoSEQ multiplex PCR, and TCRdb's table has in-frame clones only and misses some. The repertoire has around 300,000 clones, approximately 87% of them found once; the top ten carry 2.5% to 3.5%. The sample was peripheral blood. These receptor sequences come from a woman between 25 and 40 years old with COVID-19, enrolled during active disease.

The rearrangement links TRBV9 to TRBJ2-2; 10 positions match TRBD2. The trim removed 3 bases at V and 9 bases at J, leaving 11 bases unmatched. Germline loops: CDR1 SGDLS, CDR2 YYNGEE. There are 16 residues in the CDR3. Here the CDR3 reads CASSAGTAGGLRELFF. The CDR3 region has the DNA TGTGCCAGCAGCGCCGGGACAGCGGGAGGGCTCCGGGAGCTGTTTTTT.

This chain links TRBV15 with TRBJ1-5; possibly TRBD1 for D (5 bases). V was trimmed by 0 bases and J by 6 bases, leaving 15 bases between them. Germline CDR1 and CDR2: LNHNV and YYDKDF (reference sequence). The CDR3 contains 16 residues. This CDR3 reads CATSREAVPGGQPQHF. The CDR3 DNA reads TGTGCCACCAGCAGAGAGGCTGTGCCGGGGGGTCAGCCCCAGCATTTT.

The rearrangement links TRBV5-1 to TRBJ2-3, with 10 bases that match TRBD1. V was pared by 3 bases and J by 6 bases, with 4 bases of the junction left unmatched. CDR3 length: 14 amino acids. Looked up from germline, CDR1 is SGHRS and CDR2 is YFSETQ. The CDR3 loop reads CASSSGQGRDTQYF. As DNA, the CDR3 is TGCGCCAGCAGCTCGGGACAGGGGAGGGATACGCAGTATTTT.

V gene TRBV30 combines with J gene TRBJ2-3, with 16 positions matching TRBD2. CDR3 length: 17 residues. After removal of 1 base from V and 5 bases from J, the junction contained 6 bases not matched to a gene. Germline V gene lookup returns CDR1 GTSNPN and CDR2 SVGIG (reference sequence). The CDR3 sequence is CAWSAGLAGGPRDTQYF. CDR3 nucleotides: TGTGCCTGGAGTGCGGGACTAGCGGGAGGGCCCAGAGATACGCAGTATTTT.

The genes are TRBV29-1 and TRBJ2-3, with no clear D. Germline V lookup: CDR1 SQVTM, CDR2 ANQGSEA. Trimming shortened V by 2 bases and J by 4 bases, and 7 bases separated the two germline ends. This CDR3 is 12 amino acids long. In nucleotides, the CDR3 is TGCAGCGTTGAAAGAGTGTCAGATACGCAGTATTTT. This encodes CSVERVSDTQYF.